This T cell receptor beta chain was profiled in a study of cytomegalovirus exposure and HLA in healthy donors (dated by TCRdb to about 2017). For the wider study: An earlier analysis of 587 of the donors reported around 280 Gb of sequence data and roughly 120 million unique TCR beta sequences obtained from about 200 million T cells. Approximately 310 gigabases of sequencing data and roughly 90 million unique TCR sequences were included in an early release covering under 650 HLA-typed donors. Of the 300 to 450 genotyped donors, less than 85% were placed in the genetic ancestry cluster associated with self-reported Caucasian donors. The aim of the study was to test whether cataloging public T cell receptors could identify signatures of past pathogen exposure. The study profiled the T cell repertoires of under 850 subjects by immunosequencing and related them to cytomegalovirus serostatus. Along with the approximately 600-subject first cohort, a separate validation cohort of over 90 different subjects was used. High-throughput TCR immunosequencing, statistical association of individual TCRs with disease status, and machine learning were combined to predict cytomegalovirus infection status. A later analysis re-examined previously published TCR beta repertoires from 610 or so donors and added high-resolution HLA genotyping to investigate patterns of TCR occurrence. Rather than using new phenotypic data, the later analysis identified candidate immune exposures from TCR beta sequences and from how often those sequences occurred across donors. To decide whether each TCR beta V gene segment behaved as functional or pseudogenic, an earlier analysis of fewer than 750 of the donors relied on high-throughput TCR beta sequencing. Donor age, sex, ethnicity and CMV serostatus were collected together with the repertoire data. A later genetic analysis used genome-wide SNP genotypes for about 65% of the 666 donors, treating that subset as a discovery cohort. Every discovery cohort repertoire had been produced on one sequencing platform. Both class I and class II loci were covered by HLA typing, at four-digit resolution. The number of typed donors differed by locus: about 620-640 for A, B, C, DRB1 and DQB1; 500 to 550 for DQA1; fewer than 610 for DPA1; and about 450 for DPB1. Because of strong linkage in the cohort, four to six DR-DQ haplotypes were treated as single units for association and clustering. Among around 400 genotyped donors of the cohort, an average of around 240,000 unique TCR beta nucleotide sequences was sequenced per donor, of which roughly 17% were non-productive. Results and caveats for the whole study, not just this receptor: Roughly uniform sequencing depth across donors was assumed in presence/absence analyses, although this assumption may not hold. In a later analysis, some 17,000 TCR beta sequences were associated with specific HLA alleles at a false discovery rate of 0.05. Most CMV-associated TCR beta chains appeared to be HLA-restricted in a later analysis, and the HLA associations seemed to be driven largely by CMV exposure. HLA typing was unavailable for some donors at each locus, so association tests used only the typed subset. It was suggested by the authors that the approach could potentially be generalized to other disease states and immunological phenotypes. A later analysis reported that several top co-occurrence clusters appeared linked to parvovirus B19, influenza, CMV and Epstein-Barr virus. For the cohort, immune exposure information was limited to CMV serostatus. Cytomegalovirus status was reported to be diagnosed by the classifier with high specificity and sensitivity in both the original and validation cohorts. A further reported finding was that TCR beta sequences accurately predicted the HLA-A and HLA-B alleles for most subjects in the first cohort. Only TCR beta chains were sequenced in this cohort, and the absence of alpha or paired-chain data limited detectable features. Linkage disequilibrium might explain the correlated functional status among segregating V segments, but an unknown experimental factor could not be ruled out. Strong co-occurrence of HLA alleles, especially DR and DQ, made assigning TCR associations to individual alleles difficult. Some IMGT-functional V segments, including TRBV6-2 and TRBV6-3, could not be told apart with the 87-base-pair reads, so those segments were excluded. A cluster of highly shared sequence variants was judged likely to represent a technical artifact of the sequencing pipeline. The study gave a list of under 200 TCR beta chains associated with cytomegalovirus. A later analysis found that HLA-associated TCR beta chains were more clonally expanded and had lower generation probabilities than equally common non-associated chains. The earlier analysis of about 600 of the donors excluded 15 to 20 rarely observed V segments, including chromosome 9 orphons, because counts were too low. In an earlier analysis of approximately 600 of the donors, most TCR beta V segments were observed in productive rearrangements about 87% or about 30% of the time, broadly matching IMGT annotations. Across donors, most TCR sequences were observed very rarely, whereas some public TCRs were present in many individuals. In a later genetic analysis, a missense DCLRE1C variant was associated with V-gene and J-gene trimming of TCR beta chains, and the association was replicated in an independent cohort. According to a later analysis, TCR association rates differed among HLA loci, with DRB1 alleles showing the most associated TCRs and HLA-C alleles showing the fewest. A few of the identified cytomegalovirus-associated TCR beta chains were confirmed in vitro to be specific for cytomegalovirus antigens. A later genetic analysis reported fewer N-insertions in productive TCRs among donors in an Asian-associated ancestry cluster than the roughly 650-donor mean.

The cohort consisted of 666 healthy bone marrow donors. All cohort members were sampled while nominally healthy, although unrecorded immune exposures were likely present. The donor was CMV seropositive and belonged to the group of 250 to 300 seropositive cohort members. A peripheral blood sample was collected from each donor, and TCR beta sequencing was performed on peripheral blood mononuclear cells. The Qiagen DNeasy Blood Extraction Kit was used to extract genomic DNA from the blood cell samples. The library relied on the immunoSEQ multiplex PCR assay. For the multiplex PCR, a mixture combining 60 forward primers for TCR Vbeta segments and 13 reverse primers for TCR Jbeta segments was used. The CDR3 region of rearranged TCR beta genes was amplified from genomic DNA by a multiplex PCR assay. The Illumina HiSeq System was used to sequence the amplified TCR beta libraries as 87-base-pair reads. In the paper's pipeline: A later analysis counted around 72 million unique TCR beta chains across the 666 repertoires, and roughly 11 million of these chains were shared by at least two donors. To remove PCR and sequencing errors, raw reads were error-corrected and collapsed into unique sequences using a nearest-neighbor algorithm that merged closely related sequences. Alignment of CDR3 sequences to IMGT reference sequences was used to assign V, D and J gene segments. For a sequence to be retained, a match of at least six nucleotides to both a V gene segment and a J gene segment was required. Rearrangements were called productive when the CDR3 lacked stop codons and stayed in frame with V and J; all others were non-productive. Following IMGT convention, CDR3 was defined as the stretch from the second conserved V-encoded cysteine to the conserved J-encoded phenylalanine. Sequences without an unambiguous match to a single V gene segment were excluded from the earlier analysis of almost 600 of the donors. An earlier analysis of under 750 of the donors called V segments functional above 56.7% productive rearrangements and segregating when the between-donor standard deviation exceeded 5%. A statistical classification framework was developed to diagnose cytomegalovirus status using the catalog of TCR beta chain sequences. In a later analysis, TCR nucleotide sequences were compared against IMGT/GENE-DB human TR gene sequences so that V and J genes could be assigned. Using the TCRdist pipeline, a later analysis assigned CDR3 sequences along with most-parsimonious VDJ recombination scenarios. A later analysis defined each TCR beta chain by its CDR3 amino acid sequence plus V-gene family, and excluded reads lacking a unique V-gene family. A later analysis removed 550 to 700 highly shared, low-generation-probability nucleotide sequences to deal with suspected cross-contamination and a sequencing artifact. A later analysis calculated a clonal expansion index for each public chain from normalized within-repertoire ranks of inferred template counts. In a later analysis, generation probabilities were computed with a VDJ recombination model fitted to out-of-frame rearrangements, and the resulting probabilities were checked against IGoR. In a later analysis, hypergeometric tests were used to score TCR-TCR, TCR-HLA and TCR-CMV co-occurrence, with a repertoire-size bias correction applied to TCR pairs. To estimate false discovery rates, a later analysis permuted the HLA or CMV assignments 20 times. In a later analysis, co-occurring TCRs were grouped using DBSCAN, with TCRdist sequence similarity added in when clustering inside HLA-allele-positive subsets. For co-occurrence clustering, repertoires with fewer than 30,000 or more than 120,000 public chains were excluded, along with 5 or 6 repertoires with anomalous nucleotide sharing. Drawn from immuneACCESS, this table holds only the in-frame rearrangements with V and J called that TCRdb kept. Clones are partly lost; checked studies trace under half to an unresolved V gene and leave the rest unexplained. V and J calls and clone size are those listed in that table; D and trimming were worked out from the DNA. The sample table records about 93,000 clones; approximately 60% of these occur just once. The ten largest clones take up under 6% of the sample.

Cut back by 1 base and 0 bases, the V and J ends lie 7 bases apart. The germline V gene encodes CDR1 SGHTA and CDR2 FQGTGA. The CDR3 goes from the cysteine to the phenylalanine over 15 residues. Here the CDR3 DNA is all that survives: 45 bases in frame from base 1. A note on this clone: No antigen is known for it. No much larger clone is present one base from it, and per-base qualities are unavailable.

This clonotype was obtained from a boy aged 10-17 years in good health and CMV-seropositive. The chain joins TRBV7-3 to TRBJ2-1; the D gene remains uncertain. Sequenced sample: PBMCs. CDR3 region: CASSLMASSYNEQFF. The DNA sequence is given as TGTGCCAGCAGCTTAATGGCCAGCTCCTACAATGAGCAGTTCTTC.